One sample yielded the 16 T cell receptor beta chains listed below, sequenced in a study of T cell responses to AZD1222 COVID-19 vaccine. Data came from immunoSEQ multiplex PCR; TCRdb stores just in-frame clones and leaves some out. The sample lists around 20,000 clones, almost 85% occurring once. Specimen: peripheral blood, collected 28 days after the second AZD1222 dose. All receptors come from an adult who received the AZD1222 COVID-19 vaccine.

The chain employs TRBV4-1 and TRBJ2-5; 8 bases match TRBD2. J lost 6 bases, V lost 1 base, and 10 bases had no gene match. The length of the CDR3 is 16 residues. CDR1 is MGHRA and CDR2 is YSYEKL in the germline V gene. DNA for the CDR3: TGCGCCAGCAGCCAAGTGAGTAGCGGGATGGTGCAGACCCAGTACTTC. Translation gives CASSQVSSGMVQTQYF.

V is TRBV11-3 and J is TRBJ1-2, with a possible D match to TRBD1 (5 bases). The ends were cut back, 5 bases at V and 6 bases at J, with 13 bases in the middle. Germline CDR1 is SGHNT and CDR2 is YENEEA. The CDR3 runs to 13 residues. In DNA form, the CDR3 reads TGTGCCAGCAGCGTAGGAGGGGAGGATGGCTACACCTTC. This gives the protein CASSVGGEDGYTF.

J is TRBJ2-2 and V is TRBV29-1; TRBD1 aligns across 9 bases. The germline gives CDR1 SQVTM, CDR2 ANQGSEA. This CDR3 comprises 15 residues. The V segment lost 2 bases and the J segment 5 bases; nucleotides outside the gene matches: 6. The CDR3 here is CSVEQQGAGTGELFF. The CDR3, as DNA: TGCAGCGTTGAACAACAGGGGGCAGGGACCGGGGAGCTGTTTTTT.

As DNA, the CDR3 is TGTGCCAGCCCGAGAGGGGGCGAAGATGAAAAACTGTTTTTT. Translated, it gives CASPRGGEDEKLFF. The chain uses TRBV7-9 and TRBJ1-4, with 7 bases identical to TRBD1. The CDR3 covers 14 residues. V was clipped by 8 bases and J by 6 bases; unmatched bases: 9. Looked up from germline, CDR1 is SEHNR and CDR2 is FQNEAQ (reference sequence).

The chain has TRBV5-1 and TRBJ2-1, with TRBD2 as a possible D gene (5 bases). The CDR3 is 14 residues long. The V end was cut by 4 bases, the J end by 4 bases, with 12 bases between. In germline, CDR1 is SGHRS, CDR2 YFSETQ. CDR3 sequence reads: CASSQRTLYNEQFF. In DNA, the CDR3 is TGCGCCAGCAGCCAAAGGACTTTGTACAATGAGCAGTTCTTC.

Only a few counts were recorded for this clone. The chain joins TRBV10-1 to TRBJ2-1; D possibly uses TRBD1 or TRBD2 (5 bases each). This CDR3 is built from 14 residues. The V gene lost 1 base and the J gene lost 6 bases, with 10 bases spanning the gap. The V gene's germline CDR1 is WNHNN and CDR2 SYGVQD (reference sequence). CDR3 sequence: CASSEYAGTNEQFF. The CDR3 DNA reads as TGCGCCAGCAGTGAGTATGCAGGGACCAATGAGCAGTTCTTC.

The CDR3 nucleotides are TGCAGCGTTTTGGGAGCCTTCTACGAGCAGTACTTC. Translation: CSVLGAFYEQYF. The chain joins TRBV29-1 to TRBJ2-7, with TRBD2 as a possible D gene (5 bases). Germline-derived CDR1 and CDR2 are SQVTM and ANQGSEA. The V end lost 5 bases, the J end lost 3 bases, and 11 bases lay between the germline ends. CDR3 length: 12 residues.

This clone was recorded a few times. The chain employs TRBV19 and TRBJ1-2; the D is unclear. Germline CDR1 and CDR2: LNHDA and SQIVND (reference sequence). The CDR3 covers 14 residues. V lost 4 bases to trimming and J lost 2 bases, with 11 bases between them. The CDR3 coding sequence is TGTGCCAGTAGTAGAGGCCAGGAGAACTATGGCTACACCTTC. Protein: CASSRGQENYGYTF.

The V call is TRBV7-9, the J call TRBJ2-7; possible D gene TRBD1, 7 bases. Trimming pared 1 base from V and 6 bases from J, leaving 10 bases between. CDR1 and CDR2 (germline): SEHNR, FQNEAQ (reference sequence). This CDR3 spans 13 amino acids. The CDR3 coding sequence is TGTGCCAGCAGCTTAGGACAGGGAGGCGAGCAGTACTTC. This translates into CASSLGQGGEQYF. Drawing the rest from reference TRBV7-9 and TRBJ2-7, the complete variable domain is DTGVSQNPRHKITKRGQNVTFRCDPISEHNRLYWYRQTLGQGPEFLTYFQNEAQLEKSRLLSDRFSAERPKGSFSTLEIQRTEQGDSAMYLCASSLGQGGEQYFGPGTRLTVT.

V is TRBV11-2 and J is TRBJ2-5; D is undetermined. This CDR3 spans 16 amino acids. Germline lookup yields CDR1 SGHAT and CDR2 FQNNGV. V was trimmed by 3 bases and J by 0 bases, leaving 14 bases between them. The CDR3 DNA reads TGTGCCAGCAGCTTCGTCGGGCGACCTTACCAAGAGACCCAGTACTTC. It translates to CASSFVGRPYQETQYF. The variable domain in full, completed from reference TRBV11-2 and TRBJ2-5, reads EAGVAQSPRYKIIEKRQSVAFWCNPISGHATLYWYQQILGQGPKLLIQFQNNGVVDDSQLPKDRFSAERLKGVDSTLKIQPAKLEDSAVYLCASSFVGRPYQETQYFGPGTRLLVL.

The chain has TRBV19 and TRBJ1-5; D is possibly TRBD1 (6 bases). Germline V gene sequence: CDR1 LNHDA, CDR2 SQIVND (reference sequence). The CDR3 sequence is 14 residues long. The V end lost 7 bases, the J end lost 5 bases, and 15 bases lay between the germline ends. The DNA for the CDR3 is TGTGCCAGTAAAATACAGGGCACCCATCAGCCCCAGCATTTT. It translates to CASKIQGTHQPQHF.

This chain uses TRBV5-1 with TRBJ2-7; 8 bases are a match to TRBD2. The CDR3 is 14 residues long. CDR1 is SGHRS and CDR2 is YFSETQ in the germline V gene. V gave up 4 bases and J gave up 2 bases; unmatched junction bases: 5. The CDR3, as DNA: TGCGCCAGCAGCCCCCGGGGGGGGCCCTACGAGCAGTACTTC. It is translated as CASSPRGGPYEQYF. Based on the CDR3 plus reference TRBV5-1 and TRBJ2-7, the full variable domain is KAGVTQTPRYLIKTRGQQVTLSCSPISGHRSVSWYQQTPGQGLQFLFEYFSETQRNKGNFPGRFSGRQFSNSRSEMNVSTLELGDSALYLCASSPRGGPYEQYFGPGTRLTVT.

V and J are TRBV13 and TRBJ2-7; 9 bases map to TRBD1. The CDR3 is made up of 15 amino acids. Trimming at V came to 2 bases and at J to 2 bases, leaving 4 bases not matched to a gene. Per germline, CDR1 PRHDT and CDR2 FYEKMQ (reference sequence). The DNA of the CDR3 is TGTGCCAGCAGCTTATTCGGGACAGGGACCTACGAGCAGTACTTC. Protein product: CASSLFGTGTYEQYF.

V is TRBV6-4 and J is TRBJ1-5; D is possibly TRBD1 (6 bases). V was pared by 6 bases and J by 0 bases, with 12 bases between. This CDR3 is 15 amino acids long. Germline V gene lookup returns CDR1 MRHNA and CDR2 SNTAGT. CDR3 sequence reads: CASRPSGHSNQPQHF. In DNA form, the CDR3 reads TGTGCCAGCAGACCCTCGGGACATAGCAATCAGCCCCAGCATTTT.

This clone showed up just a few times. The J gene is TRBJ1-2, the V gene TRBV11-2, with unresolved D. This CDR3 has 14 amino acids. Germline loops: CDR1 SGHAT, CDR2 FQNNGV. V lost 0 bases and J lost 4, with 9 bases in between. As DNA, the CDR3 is TGTGCCAGCAGCTTAGATAAGGCCTCCTATGGCTACACCTTC. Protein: CASSLDKASYGYTF.

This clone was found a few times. The CDR3 DNA reads TGTGCCAGCAGCTTAGCGCGGGAGCAGTTCTTC. It is translated as CASSLAREQFF. The chain joins TRBV11-3 to TRBJ2-1; no definite D call. V lost 1 base and J lost 10, with 5 bases in between. This CDR3 is built from 11 residues. Germline V lookup: CDR1 SGHNT, CDR2 YENEEA.